Shown below are 3 T cell receptor beta chains from a single sample sequenced in a study of blood T cell repertoires in COVID-19. The method was immunoSEQ multiplex PCR; TCRdb's version includes in-frame clones alone and lacks a portion of them. The table includes about 71,000 clones, just over 85% detected once. The source material was peripheral blood. These TCRs come from a man aged 25 to 40 with acute or convalescent COVID-19.

CDR3 DNA: TGTGCCAGCAGCCGTGAAGGGGCTAGCGGGCAGTATTTT. It translates to CASSREGASGQYF. The rearrangement uses TRBV4-2 and TRBJ2-3; TRBD2 matches 7 bases. Germline V lookup: CDR1 LGHNA, CDR2 YNFKEQ. V dropped 4 bases and J dropped 11; count of bases not matched to a gene: 9. The CDR3 runs 13 residues.

The chain is built from TRBV7-9 and TRBJ2-3, with 8 positions matching TRBD2. Losses at the gene ends were 2 bases for V and 1 base for J; bases not matched to a gene: 2. Germline CDR1 and CDR2: SEHNR and FQNEAQ (reference sequence). This CDR3 contains 15 residues. The CDR3 is CASSLSAGGTDTQYF. CDR3 in DNA: TGTGCCAGCAGCTTATCAGCGGGAGGCACAGATACGCAGTATTTT.

In its sample, this clone was seen once. V and J are TRBV4-3 and TRBJ1-6; D not certain. The V gene's germline CDR1 is LGHNA and CDR2 YSLEER. V lost 3 bases and J lost 4, with 4 bases in between. This CDR3 contains 13 residues. The CDR3 here is CASSQSYNSPLHF. The DNA of the CDR3 is TGCGCCAGCAGCCAGAGTTATAATTCACCCCTCCACTTT.